The rows below give T cell receptor beta chains drawn from one sample of a study of T cell changes during pregnancy in multiple sclerosis. TCRdb's copy holds only in-frame clones and misses some; the assay was immunoSEQ multiplex PCR. The sample contains roughly 22,000 clones, about 89% of which appear only once. The sequenced sample was CD4+ T cells from peripheral blood mononuclear cells, obtained after pregnancy. These receptors originate from a female donor in good health, enrolled as a control in a pregnancy study. CDR3s include the opening cysteine and the closing phenylalanine or tryptophan. Each record gives: V gene, D gene, clone size, J gene, CDR3 DNA, CDR3 protein. D genes are given only for firm matches. Some rows have no size entry. The others give once, few or many, or a class for an expanded clone.

v_gene: TRBV11-2; d_gene: .; abundance: .; j_gene: TRBJ2-7; CDR3nt: TGTGCCAGCAGTAAGGGGGGGCTAGATGCCTACGAGCAGTACTTC; CDR3aa: CASSKGGLDAYEQYF
v_gene: TRBV7-7; d_gene: TRBD1; abundance: .; j_gene: TRBJ2-1; CDR3nt: TGTGCTAGCAGCCTTACCGGGACAGCCGCTAATGAGCAGTTCTTC; CDR3aa: CASSLTGTAANEQFF
v_gene: TRBV5-5; d_gene: TRBD1; abundance: .; j_gene: TRBJ1-2; CDR3nt: TGTGCCAGCAGCTCCCTTTCGGGACAGGTCTATGGCTACACCTTC; CDR3aa: CASSSLSGQVYGYTF
v_gene: TRBV5-6; d_gene: TRBD1; abundance: once; j_gene: TRBJ2-3; CDR3nt: TGTGCCAGCAGCCCCCGCAGGGGGCGCACAGATACGCAGTATTTT; CDR3aa: CASSPRRGRTDTQYF
v_gene: TRBV6-1; d_gene: TRBD2; abundance: .; j_gene: TRBJ2-7; CDR3nt: TGTGCCAGCAGTGAACCGGGGGGATGGGACGAGCAGTACTTC; CDR3aa: CASSEPGGWDEQYF
v_gene: TRBV7-9; d_gene: TRBD1; abundance: .; j_gene: TRBJ2-3; CDR3nt: TGTGCCAGCAGCCCTAGAAAGACAGGGGGGGTCGCAGATACGCAGTATTTT; CDR3aa: CASSPRKTGGVADTQYF
v_gene: TRBV28; d_gene: TRBD2; abundance: .; j_gene: TRBJ2-7; CDR3nt: TGTGCCAGCAAAGTGCCTAGCGGGCAGTACGAGCAGTACTTC; CDR3aa: CASKVPSGQYEQYF
v_gene: TRBV7-2; d_gene: .; abundance: once; j_gene: TRBJ2-1; CDR3nt: TGTGCCAGCAGCGCCTCAATCTCGAGTAATGAGCAGTTCTTC; CDR3aa: CASSASISSNEQFF
v_gene: TRBV2; d_gene: TRBD2; abundance: once; j_gene: TRBJ2-7; CDR3nt: TGTGCCAGCGCGATACTAGCGGTCACCTACGAGCAGTACTTC; CDR3aa: CASAILAVTYEQYF
v_gene: TRBV25-1; d_gene: .; abundance: .; j_gene: TRBJ2-3; CDR3nt: TGTGCCAGCAGTGAGGAGGGGGCCGCAGATACGCAGTATTTT; CDR3aa: CASSEEGAADTQYF
v_gene: TRBV5-1; d_gene: TRBD1; abundance: .; j_gene: TRBJ2-1; CDR3nt: TGCGCCAGCAGCTGGGGGACAGGGGGAAATGAGCAGTTCTTC; CDR3aa: CASSWGTGGNEQFF